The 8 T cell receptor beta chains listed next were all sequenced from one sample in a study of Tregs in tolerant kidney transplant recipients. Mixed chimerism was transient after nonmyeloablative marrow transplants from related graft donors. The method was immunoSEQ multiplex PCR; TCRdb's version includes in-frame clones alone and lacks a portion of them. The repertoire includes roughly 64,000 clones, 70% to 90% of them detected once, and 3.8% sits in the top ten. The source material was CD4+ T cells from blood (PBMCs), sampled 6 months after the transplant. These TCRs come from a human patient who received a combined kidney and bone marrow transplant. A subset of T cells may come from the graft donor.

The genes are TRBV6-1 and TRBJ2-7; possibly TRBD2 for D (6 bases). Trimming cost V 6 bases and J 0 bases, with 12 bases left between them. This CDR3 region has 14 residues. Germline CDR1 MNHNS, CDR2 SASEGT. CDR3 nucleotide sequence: TGTGCCAGCAGCCTGGGACTTTCCTCCTACGAGCAGTACTTC. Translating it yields CASSLGLSSYEQYF.

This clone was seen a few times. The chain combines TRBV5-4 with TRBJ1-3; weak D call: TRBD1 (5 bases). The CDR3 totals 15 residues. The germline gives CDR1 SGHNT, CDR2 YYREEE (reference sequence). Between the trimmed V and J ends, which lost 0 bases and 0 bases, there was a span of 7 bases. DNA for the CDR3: TGTGCCAGCAGCTTGGGCGGGGGCTCTGGAAACACCATATATTTT. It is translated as CASSLGGGSGNTIYF.

CDR3 protein: CASSLEPLESDTQYF. CDR3 nucleotides: TGCGCCAGCAGCTTGGAACCCCTCGAGTCAGATACGCAGTATTTT. V and J are TRBV5-1 and TRBJ2-3; D ambiguous. CDR1 is SGHRS, CDR2 YFSETQ, per germline. CDR3 size: 15 residues. V was shortened by 0 bases and J by 4 bases, with 12 bases between the two germline ends.

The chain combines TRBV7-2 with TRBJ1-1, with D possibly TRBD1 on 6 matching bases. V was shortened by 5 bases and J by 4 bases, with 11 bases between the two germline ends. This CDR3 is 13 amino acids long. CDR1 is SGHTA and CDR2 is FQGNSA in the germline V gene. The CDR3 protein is CASSTTGTTEAFF. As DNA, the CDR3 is TGTGCCAGCAGCACTACAGGGACCACTGAAGCTTTCTTT.

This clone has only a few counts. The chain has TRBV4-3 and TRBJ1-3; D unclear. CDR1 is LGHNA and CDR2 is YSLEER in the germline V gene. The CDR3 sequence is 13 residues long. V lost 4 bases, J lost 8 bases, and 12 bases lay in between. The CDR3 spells CASSPRGGDTIYF. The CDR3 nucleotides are TGCGCCAGCAGCCCTCGGGGTGGCGACACCATATATTTT.

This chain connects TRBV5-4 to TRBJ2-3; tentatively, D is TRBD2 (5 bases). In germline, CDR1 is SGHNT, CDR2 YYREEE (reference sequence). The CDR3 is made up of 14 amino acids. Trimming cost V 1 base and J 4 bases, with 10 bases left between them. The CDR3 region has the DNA TGTGCCAGCAGCTTGTGGGAGAGGGCAGATACGCAGTATTTT. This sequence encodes CASSLWERADTQYF.

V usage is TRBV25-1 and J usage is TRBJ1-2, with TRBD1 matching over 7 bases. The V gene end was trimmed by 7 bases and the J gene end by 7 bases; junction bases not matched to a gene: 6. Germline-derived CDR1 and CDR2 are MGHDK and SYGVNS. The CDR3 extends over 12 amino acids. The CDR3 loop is CASTTGVGGYTF. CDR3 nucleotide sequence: TGTGCCAGCACCACAGGGGTTGGTGGCTACACCTTC.

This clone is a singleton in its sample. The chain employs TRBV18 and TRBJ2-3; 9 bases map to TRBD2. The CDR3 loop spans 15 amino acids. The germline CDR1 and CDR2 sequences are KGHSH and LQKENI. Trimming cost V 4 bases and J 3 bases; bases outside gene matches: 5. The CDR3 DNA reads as TGTGCCAGCTCACTCTCGCGGGAGGGAACAGATACGCAGTATTTT. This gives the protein CASSLSREGTDTQYF.